The entry that follows covers one TCR beta chain sequence. The sample belongs to a study of shared clonotypes between healthy human individuals. Positively selected for CCR7, the CD45RO-negative cells used as naive CD8 cells excluded terminally differentiated effector memory CD45RA+ cells. The germline V gene encodes CDR1 SGHTA and CDR2 FQGNSA. This CDR3 is built from 15 residues. The J segment lost 0 bases and the V segment lost 6 bases, leaving 4 bases of the junction unmatched. Assay: immunoSEQ multiplex PCR; the TCRdb copy retains only in-frame clones and omits some. Counted here are roughly 2 million clones, about 95% occurring once; the ten biggest clones make up 0.9% to 1.3%.

This receptor was taken from a man in his late teens or twenties in good health. The sample comprised naive CD8+ T cells sorted from blood. The chain has TRBV7-2 and TRBJ2-4; TRBD1 agrees at 8 bases. CDR3: CASRPTGEAKNIQYF. The CDR3, as DNA: TGTGCCAGCAGACCGACAGGGGAAGCCAAAAACATTCAGTACTTC. Full variable domain (rest looked up from reference TRBV7-2 and TRBJ2-4): GAGVSQSPSNKVTEKGKDVELRCDPISGHTALYWYRQSLGQGLEFLIYFQGNSAPDKSGLPSDRFSAERTGGSVSTLTIQRTQQEDSAVYLCASRPTGEAKNIQYFGAGTRLSVL.